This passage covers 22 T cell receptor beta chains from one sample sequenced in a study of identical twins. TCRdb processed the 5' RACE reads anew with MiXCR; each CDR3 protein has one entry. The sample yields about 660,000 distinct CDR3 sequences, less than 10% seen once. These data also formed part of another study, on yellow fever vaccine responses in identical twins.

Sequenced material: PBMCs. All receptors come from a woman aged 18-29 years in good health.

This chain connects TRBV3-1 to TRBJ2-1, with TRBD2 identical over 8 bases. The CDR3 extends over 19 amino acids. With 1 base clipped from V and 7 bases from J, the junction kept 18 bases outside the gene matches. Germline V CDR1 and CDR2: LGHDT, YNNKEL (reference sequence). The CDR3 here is CASSQVSSGSGERWNEQFF. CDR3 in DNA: TGTGCCAGCAGCCAAGTGTCTAGCGGGTCTGGGGAACGTTGGAATGAGCAGTTCTTC.

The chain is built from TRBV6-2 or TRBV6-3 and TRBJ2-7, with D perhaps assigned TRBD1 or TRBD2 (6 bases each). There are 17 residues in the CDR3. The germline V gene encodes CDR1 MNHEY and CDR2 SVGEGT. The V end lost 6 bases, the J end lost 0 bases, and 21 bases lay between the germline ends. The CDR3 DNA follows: TGTGCCAGCAGCATCCTTGGGCGGGACACCTTCTCCTACGAGCAGTACTTC. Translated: CASSILGRDTFSYEQYF.

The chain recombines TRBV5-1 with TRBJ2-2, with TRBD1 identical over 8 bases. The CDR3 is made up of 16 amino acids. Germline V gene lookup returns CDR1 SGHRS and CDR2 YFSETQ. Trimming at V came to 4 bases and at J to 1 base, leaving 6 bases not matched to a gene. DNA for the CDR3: TGCGCCAGCAGCACCTTCGGGACAGGGAACACCGGGGAGCTGTTTTTT. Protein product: CASSTFGTGNTGELFF.

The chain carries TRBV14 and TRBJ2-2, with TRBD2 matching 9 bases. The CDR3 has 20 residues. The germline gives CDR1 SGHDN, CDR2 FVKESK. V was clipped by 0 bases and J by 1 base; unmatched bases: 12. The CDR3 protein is CASSQDLQREDQRNTGELFF. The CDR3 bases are TGTGCCAGCAGCCAAGATCTGCAGCGGGAGGACCAAAGGAACACCGGGGAGCTGTTTTTT.

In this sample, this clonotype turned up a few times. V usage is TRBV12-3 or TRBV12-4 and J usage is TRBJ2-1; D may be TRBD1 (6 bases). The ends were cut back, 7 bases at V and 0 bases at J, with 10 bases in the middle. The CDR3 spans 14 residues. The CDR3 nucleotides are TGTGCCAGCAACACAGGGAGCTCCTACAATGAGCAGTTCTTC. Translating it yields CASNTGSSYNEQFF.

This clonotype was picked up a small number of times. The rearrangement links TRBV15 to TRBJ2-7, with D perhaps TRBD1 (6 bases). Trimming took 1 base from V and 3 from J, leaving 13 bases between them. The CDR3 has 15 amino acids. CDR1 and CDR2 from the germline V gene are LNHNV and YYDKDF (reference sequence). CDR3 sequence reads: CATSRVGTGIYEQYF. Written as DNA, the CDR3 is TGTGCCACCAGCAGAGTGGGCACAGGGATCTACGAGCAGTACTTC.

The CDR3: CASSSSGSPSYEQYF. CDR3 sequence (DNA): TGTGCCAGCAGCTCCTCGGGATCTCCGAGCTACGAGCAGTACTTC. The chain has TRBV9 and TRBJ2-7; possible D gene TRBD2, 5 bases. Trimming stripped 4 bases from V and 3 bases from J, with 17 bases between. Germline loops: CDR1 SGDLS, CDR2 YYNGEE. This CDR3 comprises 15 residues.

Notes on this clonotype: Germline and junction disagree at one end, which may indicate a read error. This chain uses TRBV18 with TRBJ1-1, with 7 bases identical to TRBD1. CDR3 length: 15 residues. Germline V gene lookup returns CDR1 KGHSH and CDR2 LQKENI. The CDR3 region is CASTPGADRRTEAFF. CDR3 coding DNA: TGTGCCAGCACACCCGGGGCGGACAGGCGCACTGAAGCTTTCTTT.

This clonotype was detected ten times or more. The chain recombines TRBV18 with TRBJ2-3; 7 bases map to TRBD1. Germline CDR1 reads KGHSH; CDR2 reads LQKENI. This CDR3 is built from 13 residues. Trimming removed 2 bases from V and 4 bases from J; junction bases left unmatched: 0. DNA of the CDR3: TGTGCCAGCTCACCAACAGGGGCAGATACGCAGTATTTT. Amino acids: CASSPTGADTQYF.

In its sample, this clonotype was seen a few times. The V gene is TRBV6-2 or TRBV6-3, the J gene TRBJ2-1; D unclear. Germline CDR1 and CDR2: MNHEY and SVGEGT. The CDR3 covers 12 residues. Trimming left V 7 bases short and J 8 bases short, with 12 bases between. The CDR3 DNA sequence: TGTGCCAGCACCCGAGCTTGGGATGAGCAGTTCTTC. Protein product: CASTRAWDEQFF.

The chain's CDR3 is CASSGASGQQYF. The CDR3 DNA reads TGCGCCAGCAGTGGAGCATCAGGGCAGCAGTACTTC. The chain uses TRBV10-2 and TRBJ2-7, with D perhaps matching TRBD1 (5 bases). The CDR3 spans 12 residues. Germline lookup yields CDR1 WSHSY and CDR2 SAAADI. V lost 4 bases and J 8 bases, leaving 12 bases between the germline ends.

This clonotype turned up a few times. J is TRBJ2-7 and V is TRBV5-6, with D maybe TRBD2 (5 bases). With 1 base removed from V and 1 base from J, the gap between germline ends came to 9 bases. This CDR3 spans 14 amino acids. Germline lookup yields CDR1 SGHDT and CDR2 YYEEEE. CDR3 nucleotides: TGTGCCAGCAGCTTGTTGCGAGGGTCCTACGAGCAGTACTTC. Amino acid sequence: CASSLLRGSYEQYF.

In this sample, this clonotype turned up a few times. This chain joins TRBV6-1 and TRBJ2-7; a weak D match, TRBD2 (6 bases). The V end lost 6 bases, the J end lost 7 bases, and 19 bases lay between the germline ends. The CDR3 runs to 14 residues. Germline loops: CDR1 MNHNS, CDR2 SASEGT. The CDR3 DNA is TGTGCCAGCAGACCCAGACTAGTCTCCGCTGAGCAGTACTTC. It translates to CASRPRLVSAEQYF.

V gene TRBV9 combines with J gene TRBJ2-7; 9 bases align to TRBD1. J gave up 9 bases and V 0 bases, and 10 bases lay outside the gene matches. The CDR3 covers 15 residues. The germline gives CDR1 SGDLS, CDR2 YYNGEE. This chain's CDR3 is CASSVAPGQGGAQYF. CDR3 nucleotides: TGTGCCAGCAGCGTAGCGCCGGGACAGGGAGGCGCGCAGTACTTC.

CDR3 in amino acids: CASSTLIQFF. The CDR3 nucleotides read TGTGCCAGCAGCACCCTGATCCAGTTCTTC. The chain joins TRBV21-1 to TRBJ2-1; the table's D gene call, TRBD1, was not cross checked with the DNA. TRBV21-1 is reported as a pseudogene. This CDR3 has 10 amino acids.

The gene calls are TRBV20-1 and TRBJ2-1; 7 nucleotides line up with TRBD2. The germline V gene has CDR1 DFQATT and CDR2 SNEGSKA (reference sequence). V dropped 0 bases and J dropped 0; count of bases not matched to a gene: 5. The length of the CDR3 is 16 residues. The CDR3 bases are TGCAGTGCTAGAGACCTGAGCGGGACCTCCTACAATGAGCAGTTCTTC. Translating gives CSARDLSGTSYNEQFF.

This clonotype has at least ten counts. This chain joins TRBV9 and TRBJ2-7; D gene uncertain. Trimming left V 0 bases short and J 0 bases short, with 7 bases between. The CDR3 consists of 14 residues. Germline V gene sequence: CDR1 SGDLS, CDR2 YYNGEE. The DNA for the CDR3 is TGTGCCAGCAGCGTAGGGGCGAGCTCCTACGAGCAGTACTTC. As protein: CASSVGASSYEQYF.

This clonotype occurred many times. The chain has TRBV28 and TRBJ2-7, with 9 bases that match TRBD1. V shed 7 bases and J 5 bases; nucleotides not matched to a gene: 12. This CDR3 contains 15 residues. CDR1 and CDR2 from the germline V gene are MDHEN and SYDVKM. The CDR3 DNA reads TGTGCCAGCACCCCGGACAGGGGCAGGGGGCACGAGCAGTACTTC. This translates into CASTPDRGRGHEQYF.

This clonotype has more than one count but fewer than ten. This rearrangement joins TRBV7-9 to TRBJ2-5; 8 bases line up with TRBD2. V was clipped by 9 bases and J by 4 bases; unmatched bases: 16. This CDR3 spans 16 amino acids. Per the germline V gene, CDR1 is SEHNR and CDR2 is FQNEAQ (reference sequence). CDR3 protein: CASTSPTSGVPETQYF. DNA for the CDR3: TGTGCCAGTACTTCCCCCACTAGCGGAGTCCCAGAGACCCAGTACTTC.

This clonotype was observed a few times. CDR3 nucleotides: TGCAGCGTTGAAGATCGGGTCAGGGGCAAAGATACGCAGTATTTT. Translated: CSVEDRVRGKDTQYF. V is TRBV29-1 and J is TRBJ2-3, with D possibly being TRBD1 (6 bases). Looked up from germline, CDR1 is SQVTM and CDR2 is ANQGSEA. The germline V and J ends were trimmed by 0 bases and 5 bases, with 15 bases remaining between them. The CDR3 is 15 amino acids.

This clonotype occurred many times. The CDR3 nucleotides are TGTGCCAGCTCACCCGGGAGTCTCAACTATGGCTACACCTTC. Amino acids: CASSPGSLNYGYTF. V usage is TRBV18 and J usage is TRBJ1-2; D is unresolved. The germline V and J ends were trimmed by 3 bases and 2 bases, with 10 bases remaining between them. The germline CDR1 and CDR2 sequences are KGHSH and LQKENI. There are 14 residues in the CDR3.

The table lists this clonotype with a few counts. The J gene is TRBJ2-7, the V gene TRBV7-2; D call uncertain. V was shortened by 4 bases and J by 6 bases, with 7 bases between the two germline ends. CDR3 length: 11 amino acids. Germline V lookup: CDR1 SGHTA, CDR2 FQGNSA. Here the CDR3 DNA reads TGTGCCAGCAGCTCTGAGATCGAGCAGTACTTC. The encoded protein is CASSSEIEQYF.